Presented here are 15 T cell receptor beta chains from one specimen sequenced in a study of identical twins. One entry per CDR3 protein results from TCRdb running MiXCR on the 5' RACE reads. The data contain approximately 600,000 distinct CDR3 sequences, 7% to 7.5% of them singletons. This same sample was also taken into another study, of yellow fever vaccine responses in identical twins.

The sequenced sample was PBMCs. The receptors derive from a woman under 30 in good health.

This clonotype was recorded at least ten times. V usage is TRBV29-1 and J usage is TRBJ1-1, with D perhaps matching TRBD1 (5 bases). The germline CDR1 and CDR2 sequences are SQVTM and ANQGSEA. The V end was cut by 0 bases, the J end by 0 bases, with 5 bases between. The CDR3 spans 13 residues. The CDR3 bases are TGCAGCGTTGAAGAAGGGGTGAACACTGAAGCTTTCTTT. It codes for CSVEEGVNTEAFF.

This chain connects TRBV12-3 or TRBV12-4 to TRBJ2-5; possibly TRBD2 for D (7 bases). This CDR3 has 17 amino acids. The V gene lost 3 bases and the J gene lost 1 base, with 18 bases spanning the gap. The CDR3 spells CASSFVLAGATQETQYF. DNA for the CDR3: TGTGCCAGCAGTTTTGTCCTGGCGGGGGCTACCCAAGAGACCCAGTACTTC.

This clonotype was seen a few times. V usage is TRBV20-1 and J usage is TRBJ1-1, with unresolved D. Germline values: CDR1 DFQATT, CDR2 SNEGSKA (reference sequence). The CDR3 length is 14 residues. The germline V and J ends were trimmed by 0 bases and 0 bases, with 8 bases remaining between them. DNA of the CDR3: TGCAGTGCTAGAGATGCCAGCCTGAACACTGAAGCTTTCTTT. Protein: CSARDASLNTEAFF.

This clonotype was counted between two and nine times. This CDR3 is CSARERGANGYTF. The CDR3 DNA sequence: TGCAGTGCTAGAGAGCGGGGAGCGAATGGCTACACCTTC. V gene TRBV20-1 combines with J gene TRBJ1-2, with D unclear. Trimming pared 0 bases from V and 6 bases from J, leaving 11 bases between. This CDR3 spans 13 amino acids. Germline V gene lookup returns CDR1 DFQATT and CDR2 SNEGSKA (reference sequence).

This rearrangement joins TRBV7-2 to TRBJ2-1, with 9 bases matching TRBD2. Germline assignment: CDR1 SGHTA and CDR2 FQGNSA. This CDR3 contains 15 residues. V dropped 6 bases and J dropped 4; count of bases not matched to a gene: 7. This chain's CDR3 is CASRRGGGVYNEQFF. In nucleotides, the CDR3 is TGTGCCAGCAGGCGTGGCGGGGGGGTTTACAATGAGCAGTTCTTC.

This clonotype was picked up a small number of times. This sequence joins TRBV3-1 and TRBJ2-1, with 8 bases fitting TRBD1. Per germline, CDR1 LGHDT and CDR2 YNNKEL (reference sequence). V shed 4 bases and J 3 bases; nucleotides not matched to a gene: 5. The CDR3 extends over 15 amino acids. CDR3 loop: CASSRGDRGYNEQFF. The CDR3 coding sequence is TGTGCCAGCAGCCGCGGCGACAGGGGCTACAATGAGCAGTTCTTC.

In its sample, this clonotype was seen a few times. The V gene is TRBV6-1, the J gene TRBJ1-1, with D unresolved. The germline CDR1 and CDR2 sequences are MNHNS and SASEGT. V lost 2 bases, J lost 2 bases, and 9 bases lay in between. The CDR3 length is 14 residues. The CDR3 here is CASSEIGVNTEAFF. Written as DNA, the CDR3 is TGTGCCAGCAGTGAAATCGGGGTAAACACTGAAGCTTTCTTT.

The chain combines TRBV20-1 with TRBJ2-5; 8 nucleotides agree with TRBD1. V shed 1 base and J 4 bases; nucleotides not matched to a gene: 11. This CDR3 has 16 amino acids. Germline V gene sequence: CDR1 DFQATT, CDR2 SNEGSKA (reference sequence). The CDR3 is CSARAAEQGESETQYF. The CDR3 nucleotides are TGCAGTGCTAGAGCCGCGGAACAGGGGGAGTCAGAGACCCAGTACTTC.

This clonotype was counted between two and nine times. V usage is TRBV6-1 and J usage is TRBJ2-7; D perhaps matches TRBD1 (5 bases). The CDR3 is 13 amino acids. The germline V gene encodes CDR1 MNHNS and CDR2 SASEGT. The V end was cut by 5 bases, the J end by 5 bases, with 13 bases between. The CDR3 region is CASSQTVQDEQYF. The CDR3 DNA follows: TGTGCCAGCAGTCAGACAGTTCAAGACGAGCAGTACTTC.

This clonotype was seen more than once but under ten times. The gene calls are TRBV7-6 and TRBJ2-5; D gene uncertain. V lost 5 bases to trimming and J lost 5 bases, with 21 bases between them. The CDR3 has 16 amino acids. The V gene's germline CDR1 is SGHVS and CDR2 FNYEAQ. CDR3 DNA sequence: TGTGCCAGCAGCACCTGGACCATTTTGGTCGGTGAGACCCAGTACTTC. Amino acids: CASSTWTILVGETQYF. The variable domain in full, with the rest retrieved from reference TRBV7-6 and TRBJ2-5, is GAGVSQSPRYKVTKRGQDVALRCDPISGHVSLYWYRQALGQGPEFLTYFNYEAQQDKSGLPNDRFSAERPEGSISTLTIQRTEQRDSAMYRCASSTWTILVGETQYFGPGTRLLVL.

This clonotype was seen only a few times. V is TRBV12-3 or TRBV12-4 and J is TRBJ2-7; 8 bases align to TRBD1. This CDR3 has 13 amino acids. After removal of 10 bases from V and 2 bases from J, the junction contained 7 bases not matched to a gene. DNA of the CDR3: TGTGCCACCATGGACAGGGTGACCTACGAGCAGTACTTC. Translated, it gives CATMDRVTYEQYF.

This clonotype was observed at least ten times. J is TRBJ2-2 and V is TRBV5-1; D ambiguous. The germline V gene encodes CDR1 SGHRS and CDR2 YFSETQ. The V and J ends lost 5 bases and 4 bases respectively, with 12 bases between them. The CDR3 has 14 residues. This CDR3 reads CASRPVDTTGELFF. Here the CDR3 DNA reads TGCGCCAGCAGACCAGTTGACACCACCGGGGAGCTGTTTTTT. The entire variable domain, with the rest obtained from reference TRBV5-1 and TRBJ2-2, is as follows: KAGVTQTPRYLIKTRGQQVTLSCSPISGHRSVSWYQQTPGQGLQFLFEYFSETQRNKGNFPGRFSGRQFSNSRSEMNVSTLELGDSALYLCASRPVDTTGELFFGEGSRLTVL.

This clonotype occurred many times. The V and J genes are TRBV7-8 and TRBJ1-2; TRBD1 is a possible D gene (5 bases). With 3 bases removed from V and 4 bases from J, the gap between germline ends came to 12 bases. Germline CDR1 and CDR2: SGHVS and FQNEAQ. This CDR3 comprises 14 residues. The CDR3 DNA is TGTGCCAGCAGCTTGGGGGGGAATGCCTATGGCTACACCTTC. It translates to CASSLGGNAYGYTF. The full variable domain, with the rest looked up from reference TRBV7-8 and TRBJ1-2, is GAGVSQSPRYKVAKRGQDVALRCDPISGHVSLFWYQQALGQGPEFLTYFQNEAQLDKSGLPSDRFFAERPEGSVSTLKIQRTQQEDSAVYLCASSLGGNAYGYTFGSGTRLTVV.

Notes on this clonotype: This may arise from a read error, as a much more abundant clone is one base away. V usage is TRBV2 and J usage is TRBJ1-1; no reliable D call. V was cut by 2 bases and J by 1 base, with 5 bases left in between. The germline CDR1 and CDR2 sequences are SNHLY and FYNNEI. CDR3 length equals 13 residues. The CDR3 loop reads CASSEWGNTEAFF. CDR3 nucleotides: TGTGCCAGCAGTGAATGGGGGAACACTGAAGCTTTCTTT.

The chain links TRBV28 to TRBJ2-2, with 10 bases aligning to TRBD1. CDR1 and CDR2 (germline): MDHEN, SYDVKM. The ends lost 2 bases at V and 4 bases at J; junction bases unmatched: 4. The CDR3 extends over 16 amino acids. CDR3 DNA sequence: TGTGCCAGCAGTTTAACGGGACAGGGGCGCACCGGGGAGCTGTTTTTT. Translated: CASSLTGQGRTGELFF. The variable domain in full, with the rest retrieved from reference TRBV28 and TRBJ2-2, is DVKVTQSSRYLVKRTGEKVFLECVQDMDHENMFWYRQDPGLGLRLIYFSYDVKMKEKGDIPEGYSVSREKKERFSLILESASTNQTSMYLCASSLTGQGRTGELFFGEGSRLTVL.